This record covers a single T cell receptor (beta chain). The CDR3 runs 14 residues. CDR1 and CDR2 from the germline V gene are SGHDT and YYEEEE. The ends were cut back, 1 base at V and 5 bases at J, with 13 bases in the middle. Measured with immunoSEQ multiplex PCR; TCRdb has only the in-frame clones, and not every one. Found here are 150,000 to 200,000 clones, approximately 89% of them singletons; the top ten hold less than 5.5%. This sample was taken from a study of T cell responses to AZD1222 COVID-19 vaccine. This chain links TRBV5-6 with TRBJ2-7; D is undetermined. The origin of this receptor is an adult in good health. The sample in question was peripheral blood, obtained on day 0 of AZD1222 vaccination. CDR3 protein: CASSLLQPWDEQYF. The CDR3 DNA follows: TGTGCCAGCAGCTTGTTACAGCCCTGGGACGAGCAGTACTTC.